The rows below give T cell receptor beta chains drawn from one sample of a study of cytomegalovirus exposure and HLA in healthy donors. The assay was immunoSEQ multiplex PCR, and TCRdb's table has in-frame clones only and misses some. The profile shows some 160,000 clones, roughly 65% of them singletons. The sequenced sample was PBMCs. The receptors here all came from a man in his 60s in good health and CMV-seronegative. CDR3s leave out the opening cysteine and the closing phenylalanine or tryptophan.

J gene	V gene	CDR3 protein
TRBJ1-2	TRBV2	ASMQGQGGMNGYT
TRBJ2-1	TRBV19	ASSTLAGPSDNEQF
TRBJ2-1	TRBV28	ASSLAGGPNEQF
TRBJ1-5	TRBV4-2	ASSQEGGAQH
TRBJ1-1	TRBV28	ASSFRGAEAF
TRBJ1-4	TRBV6-6	AGAQTGRNEKLF
TRBJ2-1	TRBV5-8	ASRSEGLSYNEQF
TRBJ1-5	TRBV19	ASSNGQVYQPQH
TRBJ2-3	TRBV5-1	ASSGDRGPRTDTQY
TRBJ1-2	TRBV25-1	ASTGPGLYYGYT
TRBJ1-6	TRBV30	AWSTDRGNSPLH
TRBJ2-7	TRBV11-1	ASSREADSRPYEQY
TRBJ2-2	TRBV11-2	ASKVAGGPVTGELF
TRBJ1-1	TRBV19	ASSGGGAERNTEAF
TRBJ2-1	TRBV9	ASSAMYSGRLYNEQF
TRBJ2-2	TRBV5-6	ASSLPSGRGERTGELF
TRBJ1-5	TRBV7-9	ASSLGHNQPQH
TRBJ2-1	TRBV28	ASRLAGGISWGNEQF
TRBJ2-1	TRBV4-3	ASSQGTGNEQF
TRBJ1-2	TRBV28	ASWGQAPTNYGYT
TRBJ2-3	TRBV7-3	ASSRIAGGTDTQY
TRBJ2-3	TRBV28	ASSSAGVSTDTQY
TRBJ1-3	TRBV7-6	ASSLQGSGNTIY
TRBJ1-2	TRBV28	ASSLIGGNGVDYGYT
TRBJ2-7	TRBV7-8	ASSLAGTAYEQY
TRBJ1-1	TRBV5-1	ASSPDRGNTEAF
TRBJ2-5	TRBV7-9	ASSLAGGGETQY
TRBJ2-3	TRBV29-1	SAGTDTQY
TRBJ2-7	TRBV7-2	ASSSRAGQESYEQY
TRBJ2-1	TRBV5-4	ASSRDSNEQF